The TCR beta chain described here comes from a study of tissue T cells after allogeneic stem cell transplantation. CDR3 length equals 15 residues. The germline CDR1 and CDR2 sequences are SEHNR and FQNEAQ (reference sequence). Losses at the gene ends were 6 bases for V and 10 bases for J; bases not matched to a gene: 11. Remarks on this clone: Its cognate antigen is unknown.

Clones were sequenced by immunoSEQ multiplex PCR, and TCRdb holds only the in-frame ones, with some missing. This repertoire shows approximately 30,000 clones, about 85% found once; its top ten account for about 3.7%. Study conclusions and caveats: Anatomically similar tissues had similar TCR repertoires within each patient. Shared clones across patients were few; motif clustering revealed tissue-specific shared signatures.

V usage is TRBV7-9 and J usage is TRBJ2-1; 11 nucleotides match TRBD1. Sequencing was performed on blood, taken before transplantation. The origin of this receptor is a woman between 18 and 55 years old who later had graft-versus-host disease after an allogeneic stem cell transplant. CDR3 sequence (DNA): TGTGCCAGCAGACGGGACAGGGGGGCAATAGGGGAGCAGTTCTTC. Protein: CASRRDRGAIGEQFF.